Listed here are 23 T cell receptor beta chains from one sample, sequenced in a study of T cells in women clearing cervical HPV infection. TCRdb's table, derived via immunoSEQ multiplex PCR, lists solely in-frame clones and lacks some. The sample's table shows about 39,000 clones. The sequenced sample was blood buffy coat. The receptors derive from a woman between 18 and 69 years old with a cervical HPV16 infection that either progressed to CIN3+ or cleared (not recorded which).

Concerning this clone itself: A junction boundary mismatches the germline segment, possibly from a read error. Coverage ceases 3 residues before the CDR3 finishes, and the germline J gene fills in the end. The V call is TRBV18, the J call TRBJ1-2; D gene uncertain. CDR1 is KGHSH, CDR2 LQKENI, per germline. The CDR3 loop spans 13 amino acids. Partial CDR3 DNA: TGTGCCAGCTCTCCACCACAGAACAATGAC. As protein: CASSPPQNND. The entire CDR3 sequence reads CASSPPQNNDYTF.

For this clone: The read finishes 3 residues shy of the CDR3 end, and the germline J gene is used to complete it. This rearrangement joins TRBV20-1 to TRBJ2-5, with no clear D. The germline V gene encodes CDR1 DFQATT and CDR2 SNEGSKA (reference sequence). The CDR3 sequence is 10 residues long. Trimming pared 5 bases from V and 5 bases from J, leaving 6 bases between. The CDR3 sequence: CSALGETQYF. The CDR3 DNA, read in part, is TGCAGTGCTTTAGGGGAGACC.

A note on this clone: The read halts 3 residues ahead of the CDR3 end, with the missing end drawn from the germline J gene. The rearrangement uses TRBV5-1 and TRBJ2-1; 12 bases agree with TRBD2. This CDR3 comprises 14 residues. V lost 4 bases, J lost 7 bases, and 3 bases stayed unmatched. Germline CDR1 and CDR2: SGHRS and YFSETQ. CDR3 sequence: CASSPGLAGNEQFF. Incomplete CDR3 DNA: TGCGCCAGCAGCCCGGGACTAGCGGGTAATGAG.

Worth noting for this clone: The read ends 3 residues before the CDR3 terminus; that terminus is restored from the germline J gene. V and J are TRBV29-1 and TRBJ2-5, with D perhaps TRBD2 (5 bases). The germline V and J ends were trimmed by 6 bases and 1 base, with 9 bases remaining between them. Germline V gene lookup returns CDR1 SQVTM and CDR2 ANQGSEA. The CDR3 runs to 12 residues. The part of the CDR3 DNA that was read is TGCAGCGTCCGAGAGGGCCAAGAGACC. Its translation: CSVREGQET. The whole CDR3 protein is CSVREGQETQYF.

The CDR3 sequence: CSARGREGNFDTQYF. The covered CDR3 bases are TGCAGTGCTAGAGGTCGGGAGGGGAATTTTGATACG. The V and J genes are TRBV20-1 and TRBJ2-3; 8 bases are a match to TRBD2. Read data end 3 residues before the CDR3 end; the end is taken from the germline J gene. Germline CDR1 reads DFQATT; CDR2 reads SNEGSKA (reference sequence). V dropped 1 base and J dropped 6; count of bases not matched to a gene: 9. The CDR3 is 15 residues long.

CDR3 DNA (partial): TGCAGCGTTCCACGTACGGACAGGAACTATGGC. Translated: CSVPRTDRNYG. The complete CDR3 reads CSVPRTDRNYGYTF. This rearrangement joins TRBV29-1 to TRBJ1-2; 7 bases map to TRBD1. The sequenced fragment ends 3 residues before the CDR3 boundary, so the rest is inferred from the germline J gene. The trim removed 5 bases at V and 2 bases at J, leaving 8 bases unmatched. The CDR3 extends over 14 amino acids. The germline gives CDR1 SQVTM, CDR2 ANQGSEA.

Details on this clone: Sequencing ends 3 residues short of the CDR3 end; the germline J gene provides the rest. This chain uses TRBV20-1 with TRBJ2-3; 8 nucleotides agree with TRBD2. CDR3 length equals 14 residues. V lost 2 bases to trimming and J lost 2 bases; unmatched junction nucleotides: 3. Germline CDR1 reads DFQATT; CDR2 reads SNEGSKA (reference sequence). Partial CDR3 DNA: TGCAGTGCTAGAACTAGCGGCTTCACAGATACG. Its protein is CSARTSGFTDT. The CDR3 as a whole reads CSARTSGFTDTQYF.

With respect to this clone: The CDR3 is cut off 3 residues early in the read; its end comes from the germline J gene. The chain employs TRBV7-9 and TRBJ1-2; a weak D match, TRBD1 (5 bases). The germline V gene encodes CDR1 SEHNR and CDR2 FQNEAQ (reference sequence). The CDR3 consists of 14 residues. The CDR3 region is CASIPALAGGDYTF. CDR3 bases read: TGTGCCAGCATCCCGGCCCTAGCGGGGGGGGAC.

Concerning this clone itself: At one boundary the junction diverges from the germline segment, which might be a read error. With the read ending 3 residues before the CDR3 end, the germline J gene is used to fill in that end. This sample includes further DNA sequences coding for the same CDR3. This chain joins TRBV7-2 and TRBJ1-3; perhaps TRBD1 as D (5 bases). Per the germline V gene, CDR1 is SGHTA and CDR2 is FQGNSA. The CDR3 contains 15 residues. The DNA read from the CDR3 is TGTGCCAGCAGCTTTTTGGGGCAGCTCGGAAACACG. Its protein is CASSFLGQLGNT. The full CDR3 protein reads CASSFLGQLGNTIYF.

Comments on this clone: The read stops 3 residues short of the end of the CDR3; the missing end is completed from the germline J gene. The chain employs TRBV28 and TRBJ2-5, with 11 nucleotides matching TRBD2. The germline gives CDR1 MDHEN, CDR2 SYDVKM. V lost 5 bases and J lost 3; bases outside the gene matches: 2. The CDR3 has 14 amino acids. The CDR3 bases that were read are TGTGCCAGCAGTCAGGGACTAGCGGAAGAGACC. Its protein product is CASSQGLAEET. In full, the CDR3 reads CASSQGLAEETQYF.

Concerning this clone itself: Read data end 3 residues before the CDR3 end; the end is taken from the germline J gene. The chain is built from TRBV28 and TRBJ1-2; D is possibly TRBD1 (5 bases). CDR1 and CDR2 (germline): MDHEN, SYDVKM. V dropped 10 bases and J dropped 4 bases, with 10 bases sitting between them. This CDR3 comprises 11 residues. CDR3 DNA, as far as it was read: TGTGCCACCTCGACAGCCTATGGC. Encoded protein: CATSTAYG. The full CDR3 reads CATSTAYGYTF.

To note about this clone: With the read ending 3 residues before the CDR3 end, the germline J gene is used to fill in that end. The rearrangement joins TRBV12-3 or TRBV12-4 to TRBJ1-2, with TRBD1 as a possible D gene (5 bases). The V gene lost 2 bases and the J gene lost 3 bases, with 13 bases spanning the gap. The CDR3 consists of 15 residues. Incomplete CDR3 DNA: TGTGCCAGCAGTTTAAATAGGGGACTCCACTATGGC. Protein sequence: CASSLNRGLHYG. The whole CDR3 reads CASSLNRGLHYGYTF.

Worth noting for this clone: Read coverage stops 3 residues before the CDR3 terminus; the germline J gene supplies the remainder. The chain employs TRBV6-2 or TRBV6-3 and TRBJ2-5, with no clear D. The CDR3 runs 14 residues. CDR1 is MNHEY, CDR2 SVGEGT, per germline. V lost 2 bases to trimming and J lost 6 bases, with 13 bases between them. The sequenced CDR3 bases are TGTGCCAGCAGTTACGACCGAAGGGCGAAGACC. The encoded protein is CASSYDRRAKT. The CDR3 in its entirety is CASSYDRRAKTQYF.

Regarding this clone: With the read ending 3 residues before the CDR3 end, the germline J gene is used to fill in that end. This chain connects TRBV7-9 to TRBJ2-2, with D possibly being TRBD2 (6 bases). The length of the CDR3 is 14 residues. Germline V lookup: CDR1 SEHNR, CDR2 FQNEAQ (reference sequence). CDR3 DNA (partial): TGTGCCAGCATCGAATTGGGGGGTAATTCACCG. Its translation is CASIELGGNSP. The whole CDR3 is CASIELGGNSPLFF.

Note on this clone: The read halts 3 residues ahead of the CDR3 end, with the missing end drawn from the germline J gene. V gene TRBV7-8 combines with J gene TRBJ2-5; the D gene is possibly TRBD1 (5 bases). The V end was cut by 5 bases, the J end by 0 bases, with 13 bases between. Germline loops: CDR1 SGHVS, CDR2 FQNEAQ. The CDR3 totals 15 residues. CDR3 loop: CASSPKQAHQETQYF. CDR3 DNA (partial): TGTGCCAGCAGCCCGAAACAGGCCCACCAAGAGACC.

Points on this clone: The CDR3 end falls 3 residues outside the read, so it is completed with the germline J gene. The rearrangement links TRBV29-1 to TRBJ2-3, with TRBD1 as a possible D gene (6 bases). The CDR3 consists of 15 residues. The germline gives CDR1 SQVTM, CDR2 ANQGSEA. The ends were cut back, 2 bases at V and 2 bases at J, with 14 bases in the middle. The CDR3 loop reads CSVELTGTNTDTQYF. Incomplete CDR3 DNA: TGCAGCGTTGAACTGACAGGAACGAACACAGATACG.

For this clone: The CDR3 end is not reached by the read, which stops 3 residues before it; the germline J gene fills it in. The chain combines TRBV7-3 with TRBJ1-2, with D tentatively TRBD1 (5 bases). CDR1 SGHTA and CDR2 FQGTGA come from the germline V gene. The CDR3 extends over 19 amino acids. V was shortened by 1 base and J by 3 bases, with 24 bases between the two germline ends. The DNA read from the CDR3 is TGTGCCAGCAGCTTAAGCGGGGCCACGCGGCCGCTGAGTGACTATGGC. Its translation: CASSLSGATRPLSDYG. The whole CDR3 is CASSLSGATRPLSDYGYTF.

Worth noting for this clone: The CDR3 end falls 3 residues outside the read, so it is completed with the germline J gene. The rearrangement links TRBV19 to TRBJ1-2; TRBD1 matches 7 bases. The CDR3 has 15 amino acids. CDR1 LNHDA and CDR2 SQIVND come from the germline V gene (reference sequence). The covered CDR3 bases are TGTGCCAGTAGTTCTTTCCGGGACAGCTCCTACGAC. Its protein product is CASSSFRDSSYD. The CDR3 in its entirety is CASSSFRDSSYDYTF.

As concerns this clone: The read is 3 residues too short to cover the CDR3 end, so that end is filled in from the germline J gene. The rearrangement links TRBV2 to TRBJ2-7, with TRBD2 as a possible D gene (6 bases). The germline V and J ends were trimmed by 3 bases and 3 bases, with 9 bases remaining between them. Germline CDR1 SNHLY, CDR2 FYNNEI. This CDR3 comprises 13 residues. CDR3 amino acids: CASSDGLYYEQYF. CDR3 bases read: TGTGCCAGCAGTGATGGACTATACTACGAG.

Concerning this clone itself: Coverage ceases 3 residues before the CDR3 finishes, and the germline J gene fills in the end. The V call is TRBV2, the J call TRBJ1-5; the match to TRBD1 covers 9 bases. Germline CDR1 is SNHLY and CDR2 is FYNNEI. V lost 8 bases and J lost 5; bases outside the gene matches: 4. The CDR3 is 13 amino acids. CDR3 loop: CASRTGEHQPQHF. The part of the CDR3 DNA that was read is TGTGCCAGCCGGACAGGGGAGCATCAGCCC.

Points on this clone: The read terminates 3 residues before the CDR3 end, so the remaining end is supplied by the germline J gene. This rearrangement joins TRBV19 to TRBJ2-5; 11 positions match TRBD2. The CDR3 covers 20 residues. CDR1 LNHDA and CDR2 SQIVND come from the germline V gene (reference sequence). V was pared by 5 bases and J by 4 bases, with 21 bases of the junction left unmatched. CDR3 bases read: TGTGCCAGTAGTCCCGTCCGTCCCGGGATACTAGCGGGAGTTGGAGAGACC. Encoded protein: CASSPVRPGILAGVGET. The CDR3 in its entirety is CASSPVRPGILAGVGETQYF.

As regards this clone: The read finishes 3 residues shy of the CDR3 end, and the germline J gene is used to complete it. This chain connects TRBV2 to TRBJ2-2, with no clear D. The V end lost 8 bases, the J end lost 2 bases, and 12 bases lay between the germline ends. Germline V gene lookup returns CDR1 SNHLY and CDR2 FYNNEI. This CDR3 comprises 14 residues. CDR3 DNA (partial): TGTGCCAGCGGGCAAATGGGCAACACCGGGGAG. It yields the protein CASGQMGNTGE. The complete CDR3 reads CASGQMGNTGELFF.

Comment on this clone: The read ends 3 residues before the CDR3 terminus; that terminus is restored from the germline J gene. This chain joins TRBV14 and TRBJ1-1, with a possible D match to TRBD1 (6 bases). The CDR3 extends over 13 amino acids. CDR1 and CDR2 (germline): SGHDN, FVKESK. CDR3 amino acids: CASRARGGEEAFF. CDR3 DNA, as far as it was read: TGTGCCAGCAGGGCGAGGGGGGGGGAAGAA.